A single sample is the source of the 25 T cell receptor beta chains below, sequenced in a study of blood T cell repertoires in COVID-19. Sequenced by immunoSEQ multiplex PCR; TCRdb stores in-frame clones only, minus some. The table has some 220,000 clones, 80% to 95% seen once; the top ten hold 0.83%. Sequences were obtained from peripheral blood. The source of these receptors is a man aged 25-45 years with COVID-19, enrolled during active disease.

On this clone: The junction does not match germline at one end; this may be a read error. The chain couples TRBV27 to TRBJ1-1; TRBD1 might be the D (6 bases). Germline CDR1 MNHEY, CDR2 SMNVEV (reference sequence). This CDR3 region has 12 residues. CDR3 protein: CASSLEGGGLLF. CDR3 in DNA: TGTGCCAGCAGTTTAGAGGGGGGGGGTCTGCTCTTT.

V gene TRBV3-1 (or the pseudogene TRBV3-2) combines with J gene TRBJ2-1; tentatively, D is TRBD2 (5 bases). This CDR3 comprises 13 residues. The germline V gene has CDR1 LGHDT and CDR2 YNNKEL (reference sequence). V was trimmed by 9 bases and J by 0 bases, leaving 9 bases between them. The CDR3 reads CASGSSSYNEQFF. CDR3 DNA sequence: TGTGCCAGTGGGAGCAGCTCCTACAATGAGCAGTTCTTC.

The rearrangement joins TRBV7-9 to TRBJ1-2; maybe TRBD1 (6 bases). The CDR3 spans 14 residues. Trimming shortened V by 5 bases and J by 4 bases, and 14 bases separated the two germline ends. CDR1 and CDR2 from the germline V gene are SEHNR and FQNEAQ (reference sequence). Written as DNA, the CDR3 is TGTGCCAGCAGCGGGGGGCGGGAGAGCTATGGCTACACCTTC. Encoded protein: CASSGGRESYGYTF.

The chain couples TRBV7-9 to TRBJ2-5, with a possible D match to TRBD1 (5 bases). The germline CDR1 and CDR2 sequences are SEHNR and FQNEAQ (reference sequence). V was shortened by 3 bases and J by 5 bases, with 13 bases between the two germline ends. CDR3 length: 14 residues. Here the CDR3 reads CASSLVQGGETQYF. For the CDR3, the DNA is TGTGCCAGCAGCTTGGTGCAGGGCGGCGAGACCCAGTACTTC.

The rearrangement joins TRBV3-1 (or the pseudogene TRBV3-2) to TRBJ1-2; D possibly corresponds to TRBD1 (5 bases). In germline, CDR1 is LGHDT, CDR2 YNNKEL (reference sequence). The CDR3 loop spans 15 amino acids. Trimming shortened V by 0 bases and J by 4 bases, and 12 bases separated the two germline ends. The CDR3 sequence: CASSQDGAESYGYTF. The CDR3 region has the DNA TGTGCCAGCAGCCAAGATGGGGCCGAGTCCTATGGCTACACCTTC.

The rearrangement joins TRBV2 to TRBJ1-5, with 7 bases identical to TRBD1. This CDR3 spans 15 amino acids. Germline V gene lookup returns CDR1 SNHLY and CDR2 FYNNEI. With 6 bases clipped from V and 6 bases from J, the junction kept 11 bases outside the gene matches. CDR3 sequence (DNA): TGTGCCAGCAGCGCCATTAAACAGGGGCCTCAGCCCCAGCATTTT. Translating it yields CASSAIKQGPQPQHF.

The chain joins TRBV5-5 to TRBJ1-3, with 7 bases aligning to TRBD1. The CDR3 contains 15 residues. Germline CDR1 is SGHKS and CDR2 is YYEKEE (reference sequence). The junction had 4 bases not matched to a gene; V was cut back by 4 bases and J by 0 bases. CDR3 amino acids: CASSATGSSGNTIYF. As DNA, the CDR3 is TGTGCCAGCAGCGCGACAGGGAGCTCTGGAAACACCATATATTTT.

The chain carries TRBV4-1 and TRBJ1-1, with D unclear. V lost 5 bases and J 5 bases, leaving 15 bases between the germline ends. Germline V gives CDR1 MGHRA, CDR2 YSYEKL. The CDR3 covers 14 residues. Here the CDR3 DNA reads TGCGCCAGCAGCTACCGGACGGGGAAAACTGAAGCTTTCTTT. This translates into CASSYRTGKTEAFF.

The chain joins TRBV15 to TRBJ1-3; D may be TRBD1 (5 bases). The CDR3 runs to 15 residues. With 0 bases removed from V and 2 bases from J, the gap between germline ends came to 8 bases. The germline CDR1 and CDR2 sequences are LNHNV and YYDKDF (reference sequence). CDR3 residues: CATSRDQGTGNTIYF. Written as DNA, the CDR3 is TGTGCCACCAGCAGAGACCAGGGCACTGGAAACACCATATATTTT.

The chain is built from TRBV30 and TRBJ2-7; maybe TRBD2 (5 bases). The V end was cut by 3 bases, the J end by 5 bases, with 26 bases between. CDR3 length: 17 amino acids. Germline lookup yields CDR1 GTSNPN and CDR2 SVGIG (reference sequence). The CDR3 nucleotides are TGTGCCTGGAGCCGAGGCGCGAGACGGGGTTTGTCCAACGAGCAGTACTTC. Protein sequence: CAWSRGARRGLSNEQYF.

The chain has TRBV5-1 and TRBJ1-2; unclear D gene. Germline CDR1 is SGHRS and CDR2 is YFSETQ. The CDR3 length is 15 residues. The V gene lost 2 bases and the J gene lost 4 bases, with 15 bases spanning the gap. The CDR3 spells CASSFRGTASYGYTF. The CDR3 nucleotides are TGCGCCAGCAGCTTCCGGGGAACTGCCTCCTATGGCTACACCTTC. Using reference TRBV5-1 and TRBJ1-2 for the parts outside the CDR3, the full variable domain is KAGVTQTPRYLIKTRGQQVTLSCSPISGHRSVSWYQQTPGQGLQFLFEYFSETQRNKGNFPGRFSGRQFSNSRSEMNVSTLELGDSALYLCASSFRGTASYGYTFGSGTRLTVV.

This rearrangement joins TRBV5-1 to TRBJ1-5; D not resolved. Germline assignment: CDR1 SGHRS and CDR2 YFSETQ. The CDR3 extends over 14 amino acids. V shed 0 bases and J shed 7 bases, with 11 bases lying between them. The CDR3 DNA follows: TGCGCCAGCAGCTTGGGAGAGGGTAGCCAGCCCCAGCATTTT. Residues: CASSLGEGSQPQHF.

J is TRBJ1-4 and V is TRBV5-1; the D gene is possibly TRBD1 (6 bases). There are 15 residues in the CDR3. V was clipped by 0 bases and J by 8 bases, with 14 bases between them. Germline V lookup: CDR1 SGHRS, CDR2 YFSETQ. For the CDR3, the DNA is TGCGCCAGCAGCTTGGCCCTACAGGGCAGAGAAAAACTGTTTTTT. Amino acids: CASSLALQGREKLFF.

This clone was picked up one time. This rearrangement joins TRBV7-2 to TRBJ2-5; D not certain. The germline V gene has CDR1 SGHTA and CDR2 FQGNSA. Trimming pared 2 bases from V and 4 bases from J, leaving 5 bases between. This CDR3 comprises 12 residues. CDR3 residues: CASSLSRETQYF. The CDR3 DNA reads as TGTGCCAGCAGCTTATCGAGAGAGACCCAGTACTTC.

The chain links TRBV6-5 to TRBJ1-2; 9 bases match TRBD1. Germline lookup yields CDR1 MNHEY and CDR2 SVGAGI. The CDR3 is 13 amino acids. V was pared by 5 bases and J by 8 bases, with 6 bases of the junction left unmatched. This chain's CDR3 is CASSTRTGVGYTF. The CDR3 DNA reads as TGTGCCAGCAGTACCCGGACAGGGGTCGGCTACACCTTC.

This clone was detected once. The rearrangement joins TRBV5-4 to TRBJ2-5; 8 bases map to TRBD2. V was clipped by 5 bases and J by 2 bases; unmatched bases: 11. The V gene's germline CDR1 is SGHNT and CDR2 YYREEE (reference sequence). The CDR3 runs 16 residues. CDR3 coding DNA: TGTGCCAGCAGTGGGACTCGCGGGGGGCCGCAAGAGACCCAGTACTTC. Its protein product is CASSGTRGGPQETQYF.

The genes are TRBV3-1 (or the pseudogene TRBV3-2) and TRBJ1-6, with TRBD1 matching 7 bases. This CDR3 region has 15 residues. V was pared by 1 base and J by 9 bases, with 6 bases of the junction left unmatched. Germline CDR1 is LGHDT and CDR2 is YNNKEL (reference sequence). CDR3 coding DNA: TGTGCCAGCAGCCAAGGGACAGGAATTGGTTCACCCCTCCACTTT. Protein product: CASSQGTGIGSPLHF.

In DNA form, the CDR3 reads TGCGCCAGCTCCCTGGGGGGGGAGGGTGGTCAGCCCCAGCATTTT. Its translation: CASSLGGEGGQPQHF. The chain combines TRBV5-1 with TRBJ1-5, with D perhaps TRBD1 (5 bases). The CDR3 loop spans 15 amino acids. V lost 7 bases, J lost 6 bases, and 20 bases lay in between. Germline V gene lookup returns CDR1 SGHRS and CDR2 YFSETQ.

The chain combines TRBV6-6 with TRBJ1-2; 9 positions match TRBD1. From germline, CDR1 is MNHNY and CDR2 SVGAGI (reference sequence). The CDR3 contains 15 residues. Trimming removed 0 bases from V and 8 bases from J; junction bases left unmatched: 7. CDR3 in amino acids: CASSYSEQGALGYTF. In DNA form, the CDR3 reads TGTGCCAGCAGTTACTCCGAACAGGGGGCGTTGGGCTACACCTTC.

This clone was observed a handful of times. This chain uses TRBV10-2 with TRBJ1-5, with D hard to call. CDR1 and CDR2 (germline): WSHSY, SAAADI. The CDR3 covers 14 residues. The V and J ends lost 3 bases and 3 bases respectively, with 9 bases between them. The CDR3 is CASSESGFNQPQHF. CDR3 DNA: TGCGCCAGCAGTGAATCAGGATTCAATCAGCCCCAGCATTTT.

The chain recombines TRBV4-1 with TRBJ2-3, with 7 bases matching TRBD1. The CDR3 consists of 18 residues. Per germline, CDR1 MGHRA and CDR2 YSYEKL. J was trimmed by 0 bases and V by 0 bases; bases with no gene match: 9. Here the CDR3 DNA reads TGCGCCAGCAGCCAAGAGCCCCACAGGGGACAGAGCACAGATACGCAGTATTTT. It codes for CASSQEPHRGQSTDTQYF.

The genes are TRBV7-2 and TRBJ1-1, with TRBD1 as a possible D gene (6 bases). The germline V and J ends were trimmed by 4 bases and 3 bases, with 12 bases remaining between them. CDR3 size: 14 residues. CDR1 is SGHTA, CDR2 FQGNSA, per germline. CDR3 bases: TGTGCCAGCAGCTGGGTGCCAGGGGACACTGAAGCTTTCTTT. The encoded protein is CASSWVPGDTEAFF.

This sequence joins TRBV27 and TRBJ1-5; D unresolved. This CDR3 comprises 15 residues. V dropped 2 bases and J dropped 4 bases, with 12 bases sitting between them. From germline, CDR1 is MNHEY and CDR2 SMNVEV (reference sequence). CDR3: CASSLAFTENQPQHF. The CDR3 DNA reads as TGTGCCAGCAGTTTAGCCTTCACGGAGAATCAGCCCCAGCATTTT.

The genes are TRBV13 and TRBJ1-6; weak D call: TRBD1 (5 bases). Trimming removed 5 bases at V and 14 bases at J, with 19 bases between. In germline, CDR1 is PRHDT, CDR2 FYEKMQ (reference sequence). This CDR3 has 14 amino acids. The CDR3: CASSPGGEGVSLHF. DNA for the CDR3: TGTGCCAGCAGCCCTGGGGGGGAGGGTGTGTCCCTCCACTTT.

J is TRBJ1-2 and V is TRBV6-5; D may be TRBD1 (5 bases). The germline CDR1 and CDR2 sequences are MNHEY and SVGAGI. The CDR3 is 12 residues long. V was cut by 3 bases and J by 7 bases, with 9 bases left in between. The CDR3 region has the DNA TGTGCCAGCAGTTATGATAGGGGTGGCTACACCTTC. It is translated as CASSYDRGGYTF.